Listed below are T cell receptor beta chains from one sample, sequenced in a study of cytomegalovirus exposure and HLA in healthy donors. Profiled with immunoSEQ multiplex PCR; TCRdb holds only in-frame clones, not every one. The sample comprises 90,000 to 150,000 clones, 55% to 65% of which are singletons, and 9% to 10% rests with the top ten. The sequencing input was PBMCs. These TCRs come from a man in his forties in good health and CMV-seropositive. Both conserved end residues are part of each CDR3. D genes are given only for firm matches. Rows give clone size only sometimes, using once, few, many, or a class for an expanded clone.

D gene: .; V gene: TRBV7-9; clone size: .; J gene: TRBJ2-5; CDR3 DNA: TGTGCCAGCAGCTTATTCAGTGGCACGGAGACCCAGTACTTC; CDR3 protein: CASSLFSGTETQYF
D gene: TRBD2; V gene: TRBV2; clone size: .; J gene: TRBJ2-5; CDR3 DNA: TGTGCCAGCAGTCCTTATAGCGGGGAAAATCAAGAGACCCAGTACTTC; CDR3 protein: CASSPYSGENQETQYF
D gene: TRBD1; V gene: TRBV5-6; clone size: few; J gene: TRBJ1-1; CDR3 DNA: TGTGCCAGCAGCTTACAGGGGGCTTTAGTAGTGGACACTGAAGCTTTCTTT; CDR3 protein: CASSLQGALVVDTEAFF
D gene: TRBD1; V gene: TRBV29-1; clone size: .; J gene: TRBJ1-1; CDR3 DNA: TGCAGCGCGTATAACAGGGGGGTTAACACTGAAGCTTTCTTT; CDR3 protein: CSAYNRGVNTEAFF
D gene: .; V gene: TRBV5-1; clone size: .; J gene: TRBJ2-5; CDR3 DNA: TGCGCCAGCAGCCGAATACAGGGTCAGGAGACCCAGTACTTC; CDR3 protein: CASSRIQGQETQYF
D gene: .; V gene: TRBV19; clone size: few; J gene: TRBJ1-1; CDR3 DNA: TGTGCCAGTAGCGTGGTAGGGGTGAACACTGAAGCTTTCTTT; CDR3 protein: CASSVVGVNTEAFF
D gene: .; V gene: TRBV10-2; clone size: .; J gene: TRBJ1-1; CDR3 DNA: TGCGCCAGCAGTGCGAGGGAGGGCACTGAAGCTTTCTTT; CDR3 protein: CASSAREGTEAFF
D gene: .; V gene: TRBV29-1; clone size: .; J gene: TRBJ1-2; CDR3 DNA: TGCAGCGTCCGCCATAGATTTCCCGGGGATGAAGGCTACACCTTC; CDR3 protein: CSVRHRFPGDEGYTF
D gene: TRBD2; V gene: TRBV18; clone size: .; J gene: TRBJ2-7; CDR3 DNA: TGTGCCAGCTCACCACCCGGGACTATATCCTACGAGCAGTACTTC; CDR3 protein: CASSPPGTISYEQYF
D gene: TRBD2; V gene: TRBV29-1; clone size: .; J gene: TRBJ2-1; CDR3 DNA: TGCAGCGTTGGAGGACTAGCGTCCTACAATGAGCAGTTCTTC; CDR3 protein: CSVGGLASYNEQFF
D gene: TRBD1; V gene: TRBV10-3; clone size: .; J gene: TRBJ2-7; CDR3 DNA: TGTGCCATCAGGGGGACAGTCATGAGGAACGAGCAGTACTTC; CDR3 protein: CAIRGTVMRNEQYF
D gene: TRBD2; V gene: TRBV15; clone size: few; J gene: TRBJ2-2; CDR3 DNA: TGTGCCACCAAAAACGGGGGGATGGATAACACCGGGGAGCTGTTTTTT; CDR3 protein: CATKNGGMDNTGELFF
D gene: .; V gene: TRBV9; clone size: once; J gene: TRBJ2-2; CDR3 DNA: TGTGCCAGCAGCGTTCCTAGCGCGAACACCGGGGAGCTGTTTTTT; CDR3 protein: CASSVPSANTGELFF
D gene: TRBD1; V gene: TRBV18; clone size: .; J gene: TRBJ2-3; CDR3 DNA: TGTGCCAGCTCAGACAGGGAGAGAGATACGCAGTATTTT; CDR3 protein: CASSDRERDTQYF
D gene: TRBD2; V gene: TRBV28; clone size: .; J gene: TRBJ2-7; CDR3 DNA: TGTGCCAGCAGTAGTAGCGGGCTCACCTACGAGCAGTACTTC; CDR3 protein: CASSSSGLTYEQYF
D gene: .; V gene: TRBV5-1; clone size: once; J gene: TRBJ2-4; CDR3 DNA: TGCGCCAGCAGCCTGACCGGGTCTTTAGCCAAAAACATTCAGTACTTC; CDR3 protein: CASSLTGSLAKNIQYF
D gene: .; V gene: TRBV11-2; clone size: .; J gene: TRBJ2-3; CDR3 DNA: TGTGCCAGCAGCTTAGGGACAGCTTTAGACACAGATACGCAGTATTTT; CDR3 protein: CASSLGTALDTDTQYF
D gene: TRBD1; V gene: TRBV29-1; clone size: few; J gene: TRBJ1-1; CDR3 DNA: TGCAGCGTTGGAGGGACAGGTCAGTATACTGAAGCTTTCTTT; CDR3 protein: CSVGGTGQYTEAFF
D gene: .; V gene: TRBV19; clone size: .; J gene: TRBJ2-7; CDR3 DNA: TGTGCCAGTAGTAATCAGGGCTCCTACGAGCAGTACTTC; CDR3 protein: CASSNQGSYEQYF
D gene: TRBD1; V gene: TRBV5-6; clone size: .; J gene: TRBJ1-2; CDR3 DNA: TGTGCCAGCAGCTTAGGGACAGTGGGCTATGGCTACACCTTC; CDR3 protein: CASSLGTVGYGYTF
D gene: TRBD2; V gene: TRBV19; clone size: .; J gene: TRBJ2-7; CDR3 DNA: TGTGCCAGTAGTCCCAGTAGGACTAGCGGGACCTACGAGCAGTACTTC; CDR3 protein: CASSPSRTSGTYEQYF
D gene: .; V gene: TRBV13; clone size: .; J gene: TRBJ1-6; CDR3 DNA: TGTGCCAGCAGCTTAGGGCGGGGTTCACCCCTCCACTTT; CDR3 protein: CASSLGRGSPLHF
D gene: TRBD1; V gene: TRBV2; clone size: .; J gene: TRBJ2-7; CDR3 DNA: TGTGCCAGCAGGGCGGGACAGGGAAGTTCCGAGCAGTACTTC; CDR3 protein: CASRAGQGSSEQYF
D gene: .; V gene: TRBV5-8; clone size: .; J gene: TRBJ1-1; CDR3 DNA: TGTGCCAGCAGCTTGAGTCAGGCTGAAGCTTTCTTT; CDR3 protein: CASSLSQAEAFF
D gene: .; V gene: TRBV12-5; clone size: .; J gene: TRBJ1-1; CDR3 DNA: TGTGCTAGTGGTTTGACAGGAAACACTGAAGCTTTCTTT; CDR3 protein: CASGLTGNTEAFF
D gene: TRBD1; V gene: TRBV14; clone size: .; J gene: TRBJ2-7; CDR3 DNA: TGTGCCAGCAGTCAGGGACAGGCCCATAGGTACTTC; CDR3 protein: CASSQGQAHRYF
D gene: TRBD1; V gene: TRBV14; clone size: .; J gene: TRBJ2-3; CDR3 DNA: TGTGCCAGCAGCCCTAGACAGGGAAGCACAGATACGCAGTATTTT; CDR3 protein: CASSPRQGSTDTQYF
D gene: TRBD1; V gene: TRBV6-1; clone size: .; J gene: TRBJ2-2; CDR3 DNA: TGTGCCAGCAGAAATAGGACAGGGAACACCGGGGAGCTGTTTTTT; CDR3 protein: CASRNRTGNTGELFF
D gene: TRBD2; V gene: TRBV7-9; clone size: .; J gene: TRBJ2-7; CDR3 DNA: TGTGCCAGCAGCATCGGGACTAGCGGGAGTAACCCCCACGAGCAGTACTTC; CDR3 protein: CASSIGTSGSNPHEQYF
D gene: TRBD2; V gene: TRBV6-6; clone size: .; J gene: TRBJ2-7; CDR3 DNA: TGTGCCAGCAGTTACTCGGGCGGGAGCAACGAGCAGTACTTC; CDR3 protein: CASSYSGGSNEQYF
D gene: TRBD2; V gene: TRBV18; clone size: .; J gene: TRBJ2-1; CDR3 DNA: TGTGCCAGCTCCCCGACTAGCGGGAGTAGCCATGAGCAGTTCTTC; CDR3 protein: CASSPTSGSSHEQFF
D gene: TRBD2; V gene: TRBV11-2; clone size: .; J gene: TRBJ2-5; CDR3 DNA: TGTGCCAGCACGGGGACTAGCGGGACTCAAGAGACCCAGTACTTC; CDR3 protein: CASTGTSGTQETQYF
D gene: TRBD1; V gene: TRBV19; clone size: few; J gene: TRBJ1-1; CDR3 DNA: TGTGCCAGTAGTACGACAGGGCCTGAAGCTTTCTTT; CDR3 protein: CASSTTGPEAFF
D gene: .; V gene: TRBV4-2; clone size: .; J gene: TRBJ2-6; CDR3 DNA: TGTGCCAGCAGCCAAGGCGGGACTCAGAGCTCTGGGGCCAACGTCCTGACTTTC; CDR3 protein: CASSQGGTQSSGANVLTF
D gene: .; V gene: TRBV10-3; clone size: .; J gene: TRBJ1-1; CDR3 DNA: TGTGCCTCGCGGGCTCTGGACACTGAAGCTTTCTTT; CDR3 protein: CASRALDTEAFF
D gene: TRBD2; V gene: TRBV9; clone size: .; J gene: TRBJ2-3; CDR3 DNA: TGTGCCAGCACCCTAGGCGGGGGGAGGACAGATACGCAGTATTTT; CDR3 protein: CASTLGGGRTDTQYF
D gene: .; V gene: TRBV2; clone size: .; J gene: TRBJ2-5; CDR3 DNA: TGTGCCAGCAGTGAAGGGCCGCAAGAGACCCAGTACTTC; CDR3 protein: CASSEGPQETQYF
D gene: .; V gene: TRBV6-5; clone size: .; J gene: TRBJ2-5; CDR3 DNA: TGTGCCAGCAGCTCCCATAGCGGACAAGAGACCCAGTACTTC; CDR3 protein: CASSSHSGQETQYF
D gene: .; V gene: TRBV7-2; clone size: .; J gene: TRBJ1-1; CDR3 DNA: TGTGCCAGCAGCTTAAATTCGGGCAGGGAAGAAGCTTTCTTT; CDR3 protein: CASSLNSGREEAFF